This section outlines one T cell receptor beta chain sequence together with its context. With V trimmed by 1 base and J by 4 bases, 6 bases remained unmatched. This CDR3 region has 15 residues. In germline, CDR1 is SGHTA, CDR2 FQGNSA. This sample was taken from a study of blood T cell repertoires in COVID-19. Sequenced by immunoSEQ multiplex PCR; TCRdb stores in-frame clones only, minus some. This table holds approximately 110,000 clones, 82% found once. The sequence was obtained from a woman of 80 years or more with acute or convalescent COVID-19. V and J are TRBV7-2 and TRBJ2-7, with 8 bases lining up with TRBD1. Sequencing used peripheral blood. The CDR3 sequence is CASSLDLQGAYEQYF. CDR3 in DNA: TGTGCCAGCAGCTTAGACCTCCAGGGGGCGTACGAGCAGTACTTC.